A single sample gave rise to the 2 T cell receptor beta chains below, sequenced in a study of blood T cell repertoires in COVID-19. Clones were read by immunoSEQ multiplex PCR, and TCRdb kept only the in-frame ones, dropping some. The sample yields 100,000 to 130,000 clones, less than 75% seen once. The sample taken for sequencing was peripheral blood. The origin of the receptors is a woman between 35 and 50 years old with acute or convalescent COVID-19.

The V gene is TRBV5-5, the J gene TRBJ2-3; 7 positions agree with TRBD1. Trimming took 6 bases from V and 1 from J; bases not matched to a gene: 8. The germline V gene encodes CDR1 SGHKS and CDR2 YYEKEE (reference sequence). The CDR3 has 15 amino acids. The DNA for the CDR3 is TGTGCCAGCACCGTAACAGGGACAGGCACAGATACGCAGTATTTT. As protein: CASTVTGTGTDTQYF.

The J gene is TRBJ2-7, the V gene TRBV28, with a tentative D call TRBD1 (6 bases). This CDR3 comprises 17 residues. The V end lost 3 bases, the J end lost 4 bases, and 22 bases lay between the germline ends. The germline V gene has CDR1 MDHEN and CDR2 SYDVKM. The CDR3 bases are TGTGCCAGCAGTTTTTCGAGGCCCTGGACAGAAACTTACGAGCAGTACTTC. It codes for CASSFSRPWTETYEQYF.